One sample yielded the 29 T cell receptor beta chains listed below, sequenced in a study of blood T cell repertoires in COVID-19. Using immunoSEQ multiplex PCR, the repertoire was profiled, and TCRdb retains in-frame clones only, with some absent. The table lists approximately 150,000 clones, around 83% of them singletons. The sample was peripheral blood. The receptors originated from a man aged 40-55 years with acute or convalescent COVID-19.

The chain uses TRBV7-3 and TRBJ1-1, with a weak D call TRBD1 (5 bases). Germline V gives CDR1 SGHTA, CDR2 FQGTGA. The germline V and J ends were trimmed by 4 bases and 5 bases, with 11 bases remaining between them. This CDR3 has 13 residues. CDR3 sequence (DNA): TGTGCCAGCAGCTGGGACGGGAGAACTGAAGCTTTCTTT. It encodes CASSWDGRTEAFF.

The genes are TRBV6-5 and TRBJ1-1, with TRBD1 matching 11 bases. Unmatched junction bases numbered 3, after V lost 2 bases and J lost 4 bases. Germline lookup yields CDR1 MNHEY and CDR2 SVGAGI. CDR3 length equals 15 residues. The CDR3 loop reads CASSYGQGAVTEAFF. In DNA, the CDR3 is TGTGCCAGCAGTTACGGACAGGGGGCGGTCACTGAAGCTTTCTTT.

This clone showed up just a few times. The rearrangement links TRBV28 to TRBJ2-7, with 7 bases identical to TRBD1. Germline values: CDR1 MDHEN, CDR2 SYDVKM. Trimming at V came to 7 bases and at J to 8 bases, leaving 11 bases not matched to a gene. This CDR3 has 13 amino acids. CDR3 protein: CASTEGTARKQYF. The DNA of the CDR3 is TGTGCCAGCACCGAAGGGACAGCCAGGAAGCAGTACTTC.

Only one count was recorded for this clone. V gene TRBV6-5 combines with J gene TRBJ2-7; D call uncertain. With 4 bases removed from V and 3 bases from J, the gap between germline ends came to 10 bases. The CDR3 consists of 13 residues. The germline V gene encodes CDR1 MNHEY and CDR2 SVGAGI. CDR3 region: CASSSPGVYEQYF. The CDR3, as DNA: TGTGCCAGCAGTTCCCCAGGTGTCTACGAGCAGTACTTC.

This sequence joins TRBV6-5 and TRBJ2-7; 9 bases align to TRBD2. Germline CDR1 and CDR2: MNHEY and SVGAGI. The CDR3 sequence is 14 residues long. The V gene end was trimmed by 2 bases and the J gene end by 6 bases; junction bases not matched to a gene: 5. CDR3 coding DNA: TGTGCCAGCAGTTACAAAGCTAGCGGGGTCGAGCAGTACTTC. It specifies CASSYKASGVEQYF.

The chain joins TRBV27 to TRBJ2-6; the D is unclear. This CDR3 comprises 15 residues. In germline, CDR1 is MNHEY, CDR2 SMNVEV (reference sequence). V was trimmed by 1 base and J by 1 base, leaving 5 bases between them. CDR3 bases: TGTGCCAGCAGTTTATTCTCTTCTGGGGCCAACGTCCTGACTTTC. Protein: CASSLFSSGANVLTF.

This clone was recorded once. The chain combines TRBV11-2 with TRBJ1-3, with no clear D. The CDR3 has 15 amino acids. Germline CDR1 reads SGHAT; CDR2 reads FQNNGV. The germline V and J ends were trimmed by 5 bases and 0 bases, with 11 bases remaining between them. In nucleotides, the CDR3 is TGTGCCAGCAGCCGGACTTCCTACTCTGGAAACACCATATATTTT. The encoded protein is CASSRTSYSGNTIYF.

This clone was counted only a few times. This chain uses TRBV5-1 with TRBJ2-7; D is possibly TRBD1 (5 bases). The CDR3 totals 18 residues. Trimming left V 4 bases short and J 0 bases short, with 23 bases between. The germline CDR1 and CDR2 sequences are SGHRS and YFSETQ. The CDR3 sequence is CASSNLTDSYQYSYEQYF. The CDR3 DNA reads TGCGCCAGCAGCAACCTGACAGATAGCTACCAGTACTCCTACGAGCAGTACTTC. Combining the CDR3 with reference TRBV5-1 and TRBJ2-7 gives the whole variable domain KAGVTQTPRYLIKTRGQQVTLSCSPISGHRSVSWYQQTPGQGLQFLFEYFSETQRNKGNFPGRFSGRQFSNSRSEMNVSTLELGDSALYLCASSNLTDSYQYSYEQYFGPGTRLTVT.

V usage is TRBV4-2 and J usage is TRBJ2-5, with 15 bases lining up with TRBD2. The germline CDR1 and CDR2 sequences are LGHNA and YNFKEQ. V lost 4 bases and J lost 2; bases outside the gene matches: 2. The CDR3 contains 16 residues. CDR3 DNA sequence: TGTGCCAGCAGCCGGACTAGCGGGGGGGTTCAAGAGACCCAGTACTTC. It codes for CASSRTSGGVQETQYF.

The chain couples TRBV11-2 to TRBJ2-1; a possible D gene is TRBD2 (5 bases). Germline V gene sequence: CDR1 SGHAT, CDR2 FQNNGV. The CDR3 has 12 amino acids. The ends were cut back, 5 bases at V and 15 bases at J, with 17 bases in the middle. Here the CDR3 DNA reads TGTGCCAGCAGCGAAATTACGGCGGACTGGTTCTTC. The encoded protein is CASSEITADWFF.

The J gene is TRBJ1-1, the V gene TRBV19; D gene uncertain. This CDR3 spans 13 amino acids. V dropped 5 bases and J dropped 4 bases, with 11 bases sitting between them. Per the germline V gene, CDR1 is LNHDA and CDR2 is SQIVND (reference sequence). CDR3 protein: CASSDSLSTEAFF. In DNA, the CDR3 is TGTGCCAGTAGTGATTCCCTATCCACTGAAGCTTTCTTT.

The chain employs TRBV6-6 and TRBJ2-7, with TRBD1 matching over 8 bases. V trimming: 3 bases; J trimming: 4 bases; junction bases outside the gene matches: 8. Germline loops: CDR1 MNHNY, CDR2 SVGAGI (reference sequence). The CDR3 contains 15 residues. CDR3 nucleotides: TGTGCCAGCAGTTATGCCGTGGACAGGGAGTACGAGCAGTACTTC. Translating gives CASSYAVDREYEQYF.

The CDR3 loop is CASSIDLVPGPAGETQYF. The CDR3 region has the DNA TGTGCCAGTAGTATAGATTTGGTACCCGGACCGGCGGGGGAGACCCAGTACTTC. V gene TRBV19 combines with J gene TRBJ2-5; D may be TRBD2 (6 bases). There are 18 residues in the CDR3. V shed 0 bases and J shed 5 bases, with 22 bases lying between them. Germline V gene data show CDR1 as LNHDA and CDR2 as SQIVND (reference sequence).

In this sample, this clone turned up once. The chain links TRBV5-1 to TRBJ2-4, with 7 bases aligning to TRBD2. The trim removed 4 bases at V and 0 bases at J, leaving 4 bases unmatched. Looked up from germline, CDR1 is SGHRS and CDR2 is YFSETQ. This CDR3 is 15 amino acids long. The CDR3 DNA reads as TGCGCCAGCAGCCCCGGGGGGATAGCCAAAAACATTCAGTACTTC. This sequence encodes CASSPGGIAKNIQYF.

This clone was observed a handful of times. The CDR3 is CSARGTGDSNQPQHF. The CDR3 DNA sequence: TGCAGTGCTCGTGGGACAGGCGATAGCAATCAGCCCCAGCATTTT. The chain uses TRBV20-1 and TRBJ1-5; 8 nucleotides line up with TRBD1. V lost 5 bases and J lost 0; bases outside the gene matches: 6. The CDR3 has 15 residues. The germline V gene has CDR1 DFQATT and CDR2 SNEGSKA (reference sequence).

J is TRBJ2-6 and V is TRBV30; tentative D call: TRBD2 (5 bases). Germline V gives CDR1 GTSNPN, CDR2 SVGIG (reference sequence). The CDR3 covers 15 residues. Trimming cost V 3 bases and J 0 bases, with 9 bases left between them. CDR3 residues: CAWSGEPSGANVLTF. The CDR3 DNA follows: TGTGCCTGGAGCGGGGAACCCTCTGGGGCCAACGTCCTGACTTTC.

The V call is TRBV4-2, the J call TRBJ2-1, with TRBD2 matching 10 bases. Trimming removed 1 base from V and 4 bases from J; junction bases left unmatched: 4. Germline CDR1 LGHNA, CDR2 YNFKEQ. The CDR3 extends over 16 amino acids. The CDR3 loop is CASSQATSGAYNEQFF. DNA for the CDR3: TGTGCCAGCAGCCAAGCTACTAGCGGGGCGTACAATGAGCAGTTCTTC.

This chain uses TRBV27 with TRBJ2-7; D is unclear. V gave up 3 bases and J gave up 4 bases, with 10 bases separating them. CDR3 length: 13 residues. Germline CDR1 is MNHEY and CDR2 is SMNVEV (reference sequence). In DNA, the CDR3 is TGTGCCAGCAGTTTGAGGCATGGATACGAGCAGTACTTC. Translated: CASSLRHGYEQYF.

This chain joins TRBV6-5 and TRBJ1-2, with TRBD1 matching over 7 bases. J gave up 3 bases and V 9 bases, and 10 bases lay outside the gene matches. Germline CDR1 is MNHEY and CDR2 is SVGAGI. The CDR3 spans 14 residues. The CDR3 sequence: CASTQGVGHYGYTF. DNA of the CDR3: TGTGCCAGTACCCAGGGGGTGGGGCACTATGGCTACACCTTC.

The chain uses TRBV11-2 and TRBJ1-4, with a weak D call TRBD1 (5 bases). The germline V and J ends were trimmed by 8 bases and 5 bases, with 12 bases remaining between them. CDR1 and CDR2 (germline): SGHAT, FQNNGV. The length of the CDR3 is 13 residues. The CDR3 DNA reads as TGTGCCAGCGGAACAGGAGCCAATGAAAAACTGTTTTTT. It specifies CASGTGANEKLFF.

V gene TRBV7-3 combines with J gene TRBJ1-1; the D gene is possibly TRBD1 (5 bases). V shed 0 bases and J shed 2 bases, with 10 bases lying between them. Germline CDR1 SGHTA, CDR2 FQGTGA. The CDR3 length is 15 residues. CDR3 nucleotide sequence: TGTGCCAGCAGCTTAACGGGGGGGTCTAACACTGAAGCTTTCTTT. As protein: CASSLTGGSNTEAFF.

The genes are TRBV6-5 and TRBJ1-4, with 8 bases that match TRBD1. CDR3 length equals 15 residues. Trimming at V came to 7 bases and at J to 10 bases, leaving 14 bases not matched to a gene. Germline CDR1 reads MNHEY; CDR2 reads SVGAGI. Written as DNA, the CDR3 is TGTGCCAGCATTCTTCAGGGGGCGTCTTCAGGAAAACTGTTTTTT. Translated: CASILQGASSGKLFF.

The rearrangement joins TRBV11-2 to TRBJ2-7; D remains unclear. The CDR3 is made up of 14 amino acids. Trimming took off 5 bases at V and 5 bases at J, with 16 bases between the two ends. Germline V gene data show CDR1 as SGHAT and CDR2 as FQNNGV. The CDR3 sequence: CASSLDLWRDEQYF. CDR3 bases: TGTGCCAGCAGCCTCGACTTGTGGCGAGACGAGCAGTACTTC. Supplemented by reference TRBV11-2 and TRBJ2-7, the full variable domain reads EAGVAQSPRYKIIEKRQSVAFWCNPISGHATLYWYQQILGQGPKLLIQFQNNGVVDDSQLPKDRFSAERLKGVDSTLKIQPAKLEDSAVYLCASSLDLWRDEQYFGPGTRLTVT.

The chain carries TRBV7-9 and TRBJ1-1, with TRBD1 matching 7 bases. J gave up 6 bases and V 1 base, and 8 bases lay outside the gene matches. The CDR3 loop spans 15 amino acids. The germline gives CDR1 SEHNR, CDR2 FQNEAQ (reference sequence). The CDR3 bases are TGTGCCAGCAGCTTAGGTACAGGGGATATATCTGAAGCTTTCTTT. Translation: CASSLGTGDISEAFF.

The chain links TRBV11-1 to TRBJ1-1; D uncertain. This CDR3 spans 15 amino acids. Per germline, CDR1 SGHAT and CDR2 FQDESV (reference sequence). V was trimmed by 6 bases and J by 3 bases, leaving 17 bases between them. In DNA, the CDR3 is TGTGCCAGCAGTTCCACCGCGGGGAAGCACACTGAAGCTTTCTTT. Translation gives CASSSTAGKHTEAFF.

The chain uses TRBV6-5 and TRBJ1-6; 8 bases align to TRBD1. The V gene end was trimmed by 6 bases and the J gene end by 8 bases; junction bases not matched to a gene: 9. This CDR3 contains 15 residues. Germline CDR1 is MNHEY and CDR2 is SVGAGI. CDR3 residues: CASRIITTGDSPLHF. The DNA for the CDR3 is TGTGCCAGCAGAATTATTACGACAGGGGATTCACCCCTCCACTTT.

This chain links TRBV6-5 with TRBJ1-1; the D gene is possibly TRBD1 (5 bases). Germline V gene sequence: CDR1 MNHEY, CDR2 SVGAGI. This CDR3 is built from 11 residues. Trimming took 2 bases from V and 11 from J, leaving 9 bases between them. CDR3 protein: CASSYGAEAFF. CDR3 coding DNA: TGTGCCAGCAGTTACGGGGCGGAGGCTTTCTTT.

This clone has a handful of counts. CDR3 sequence reads: CASSFSGGVYNEQFF. The CDR3 region has the DNA TGCGCCAGCAGCTTTAGCGGGGGGGTATACAATGAGCAGTTCTTC. This chain connects TRBV5-1 to TRBJ2-1, with 11 positions matching TRBD2. The length of the CDR3 is 15 residues. The ends lost 2 bases at V and 4 bases at J; junction bases unmatched: 2. Germline CDR1 reads SGHRS; CDR2 reads YFSETQ.

This chain uses TRBV19 with TRBJ2-4; TRBD2 is a possible D gene (6 bases). CDR1 is LNHDA, CDR2 SQIVND, per germline (reference sequence). CDR3 length: 15 amino acids. V gave up 5 bases and J gave up 6 bases, with 17 bases separating them. CDR3 residues: CASSEEGTVGNIQYF. CDR3 coding DNA: TGTGCCAGTAGTGAGGAGGGGACGGTGGGAAACATTCAGTACTTC.